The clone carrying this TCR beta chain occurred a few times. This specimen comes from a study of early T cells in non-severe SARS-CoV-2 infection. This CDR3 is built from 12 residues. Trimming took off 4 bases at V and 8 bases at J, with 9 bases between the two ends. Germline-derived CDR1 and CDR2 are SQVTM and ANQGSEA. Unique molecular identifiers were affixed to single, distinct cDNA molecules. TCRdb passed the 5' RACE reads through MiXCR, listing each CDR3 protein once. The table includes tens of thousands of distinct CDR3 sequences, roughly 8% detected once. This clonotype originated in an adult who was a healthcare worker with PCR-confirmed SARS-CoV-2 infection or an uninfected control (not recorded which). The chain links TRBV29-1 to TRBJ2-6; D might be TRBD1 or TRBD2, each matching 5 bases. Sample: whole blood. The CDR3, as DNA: TGCAGCGTTGTCGAGGGGTCCAACGTCCTGACTTTC. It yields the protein CSVVEGSNVLTF.